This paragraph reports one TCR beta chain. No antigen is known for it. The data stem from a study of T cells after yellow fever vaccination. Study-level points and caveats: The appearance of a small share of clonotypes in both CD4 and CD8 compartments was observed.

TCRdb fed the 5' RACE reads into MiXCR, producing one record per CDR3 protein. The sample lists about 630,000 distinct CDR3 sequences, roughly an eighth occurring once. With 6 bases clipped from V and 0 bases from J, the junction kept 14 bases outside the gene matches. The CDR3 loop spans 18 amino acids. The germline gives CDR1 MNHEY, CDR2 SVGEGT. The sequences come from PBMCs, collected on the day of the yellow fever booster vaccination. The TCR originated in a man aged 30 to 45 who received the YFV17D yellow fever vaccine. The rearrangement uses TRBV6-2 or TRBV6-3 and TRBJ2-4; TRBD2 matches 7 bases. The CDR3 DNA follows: TGTGCCAGCAGCCGCACGCCGACTAGCAGGCTAGCCAAAAACATTCAGTACTTC. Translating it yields CASSRTPTSRLAKNIQYF.